The subject of this entry is one T cell receptor (beta chain). The sample has other DNA sequences that encode this CDR3 too. Measured with immunoSEQ multiplex PCR; TCRdb has only the in-frame clones, and not every one. The sample yields 190,000 or so clones, around nine tenths seen once. Trimming at V came to 0 bases and at J to 2 bases, leaving 1 base not matched to a gene. This CDR3 comprises 15 residues. CDR1 is SGHRS and CDR2 is YFSETQ in the germline V gene. This entry belongs to a study of blood T cell repertoires in COVID-19. V gene TRBV5-1 combines with J gene TRBJ2-1, with TRBD1 identical over 8 bases. The material sequenced was peripheral blood. The sequence derives from a man between 40 and 49 years old with acute or convalescent COVID-19. CDR3 region: CASSLEQGAYNEQFF. The CDR3 nucleotides are TGCGCCAGCAGCTTGGAACAGGGGGCCTACAATGAGCAGTTCTTC.